This entry concerns a single T cell receptor (beta chain). This entry is derived from a study of T-cell memory formation after mild COVID-19. With V trimmed by 6 bases and J by 4 bases, 4 bases remained unmatched. This CDR3 has 14 amino acids. Each CDR3 protein gets one entry after TCRdb re-called the 5' RACE reads with MiXCR. Among tens of thousands of distinct CDR3 sequences listed, 9.3% were seen once. The sample taken for sequencing was PBMCs or a T cell subset sorted from them (not recorded which). The clonotype was recovered from a man aged 18 to 29 who had mild COVID-19 (a few samples of this study predate the infection). Cell type and time point are not known. The chain is built from TRBV12-3 or TRBV12-4 and TRBJ2-5; 11 bases line up with TRBD2. DNA for the CDR3: TGTGCCAGCAGACCTACTAGCGGGGGAGAGACCCAGTACTTC. Protein: CASRPTSGGETQYF.